The 6 T cell receptor beta chains below come from one sample, sequenced in a study of blood T cell repertoires in COVID-19. Assay used: immunoSEQ multiplex PCR; TCRdb lists only in-frame clones, some missing. The sample shows about 92,000 clones, 87% of them seen only once. The sample was peripheral blood. The receptors shown here come from a woman in her sixties or seventies with COVID-19, enrolled during active disease.

The V call is TRBV19, the J call TRBJ2-2, with a weak D call TRBD2 (6 bases). Trimming shortened V by 1 base and J by 4 bases, and 10 bases separated the two germline ends. The CDR3 has 15 residues. Germline CDR1 reads LNHDA; CDR2 reads SQIVND (reference sequence). Here the CDR3 reads CASSIGGRGTGELFF. CDR3 in DNA: TGTGCCAGTAGTATAGGTGGGCGGGGCACCGGGGAGCTGTTTTTT.

The V gene is TRBV5-1, the J gene TRBJ2-7, with TRBD1 as a possible D gene (6 bases). Germline CDR1 SGHRS, CDR2 YFSETQ. The CDR3 is made up of 13 amino acids. The V end was cut by 9 bases, the J end by 1 base, with 14 bases between. CDR3 coding DNA: TGCGCCACCTCCAGGGGACAATCCTACGAGCAGTACTTC. Residues: CATSRGQSYEQYF.

The chain joins TRBV5-1 to TRBJ1-4; D gene uncertain. Germline values: CDR1 SGHRS, CDR2 YFSETQ. This CDR3 contains 14 residues. Trimming removed 3 bases at V and 5 bases at J, with 11 bases between. CDR3 protein: CASSSTPQNEKLFF. Here the CDR3 DNA reads TGCGCCAGCAGCTCGACACCCCAAAATGAAAAACTGTTTTTT.

In its sample, this clone was seen once. The chain couples TRBV6-5 to TRBJ1-5; 9 bases are shared with TRBD1. The CDR3 contains 15 residues. Germline V gene data show CDR1 as MNHEY and CDR2 as SVGAGI. With V trimmed by 6 bases and J by 5 bases, 8 bases remained unmatched. CDR3 sequence (DNA): TGTGCCAGCAGCATGACCGGGACAGGGCATCAGCCCCAGCATTTT. Translating gives CASSMTGTGHQPQHF.

The chain is built from TRBV10-2 and TRBJ1-2, with D tentatively TRBD1 (6 bases). Between the trimmed V and J ends, which lost 3 bases and 7 bases, there was a span of 21 bases. Germline CDR1 WSHSY, CDR2 SAAADI. The CDR3 covers 16 residues. CDR3 amino acids: CASSDPGGRGSIGYTF. CDR3 nucleotide sequence: TGCGCCAGCAGTGACCCAGGAGGTAGGGGGTCAATTGGCTACACCTTC.

The chain links TRBV2 to TRBJ2-4; D is ambiguous. V lost 0 bases to trimming and J lost 16 bases, with 13 bases between them. In germline, CDR1 is SNHLY, CDR2 FYNNEI. The CDR3 totals 12 residues. CDR3 sequence (DNA): TGTGCCAGCAGTGAAGCGCTTCGAGGTCTTTACTTC. Translation gives CASSEALRGLYF.